This is a list of T cell receptor beta chains from one sample in a study of blood T cell repertoires in COVID-19. Generated by immunoSEQ multiplex PCR, the TCRdb table keeps only in-frame clones and is missing some. The table records more than 300,000 clones, approximately 90% of them present only once. Sequenced: PBMCs or T cells enriched from blood (not recorded which). These TCRs come from a woman in her late teens or twenties who had recovered from COVID-19. Each CDR3 is given without its conserved first and last residue. For some rows the clone size is stated as once, few or many, or as a class when expanded; others skip it.

j_call	v_call	clone_size	cdr3_aa
TRBJ2-3	TRBV6-5	-	ASSYSGLAVTDTQY
TRBJ2-7	TRBV24-1	-	ATSGPGTGDEQY
TRBJ2-2	TRBV30	once	AWNKFSDTGELF
TRBJ1-6	TRBV28	-	ASSSPTGVLTLH
TRBJ1-2	TRBV30	-	AWSVMTGVGYGYT
TRBJ1-4	TRBV28	-	ASSFPTGGSFNEKLF
TRBJ1-2	TRBV6-5	-	ASSGSISGGGYT
TRBJ1-2	TRBV7-3	-	ASGTGNYGYT
TRBJ2-3	TRBV3-1/TRBV3-2	once	ASSYRTSLSADTQY
TRBJ2-7	TRBV28	once	ASSFSIRGSYEQY
TRBJ1-5	TRBV19	-	ASTQTIYSNQPQH
TRBJ2-3	TRBV9	-	ASSFGTGETQY
TRBJ1-3	TRBV3-1/TRBV3-2	-	ASSQDHGTGNTIY
TRBJ1-5	TRBV19	-	ASSIRGHNQPQH
TRBJ2-1	TRBV2	once	ASSVTENEQF
TRBJ1-4	TRBV30	-	AWSVLSLSEKLF
TRBJ2-3	TRBV6-5	-	ASRNREGTDTQY
TRBJ2-7	TRBV19	-	ASSHSGSYEQY
TRBJ2-1	TRBV12-3/TRBV12-4	-	ASRGTSGNEQF
TRBJ2-3	TRBV5-1	-	ASSWGQGWRDTQY
TRBJ1-2	TRBV5-1	-	ASSPGGGDYGYT
TRBJ1-1	TRBV10-2	once	ASGARGTEAF
TRBJ1-2	TRBV4-1	-	ASKPTAGTGKLPELYGYT
TRBJ1-4	TRBV13	-	ASSPPPVQGNEKLF
TRBJ1-2	TRBV18	-	ASSYQGGYT
TRBJ2-7	TRBV30	-	AWRPIAGKVYEQY
TRBJ1-2	TRBV6-6	-	ASSRTVGGYT
TRBJ1-1	TRBV5-4	-	ASSLEDDTEAF
TRBJ2-2	TRBV9	-	ASSVGGGLGTGELF
TRBJ2-7	TRBV3-1/TRBV3-2	-	ASSQYSYEQY
TRBJ1-1	TRBV10-3	-	AISEEYQAEAF
TRBJ1-5	TRBV4-1	-	ASSQVGTVSYQPQH
TRBJ1-1	TRBV3-1/TRBV3-2	-	ASSQLRGPAF
TRBJ2-7	TRBV18	-	ASSPSSGGVNEQY
TRBJ2-1	TRBV29-1	-	SAGTSGYNEQF
TRBJ2-1	TRBV7-9	few	ASSRLAGSYNEQF
TRBJ2-2	TRBV21-1	-	ASSKGTSSSLNTGELF
TRBJ2-7	TRBV10-3	-	AISESEGLEGSQY
TRBJ2-7	TRBV3-1/TRBV3-2	-	ASSQDPSWSYEQY
TRBJ1-4	TRBV28	-	GSKSNEKLF
TRBJ1-5	TRBV2	-	ASSSGAGYSNQPQH
TRBJ1-1	TRBV6-5	-	ASSLGGTMNTEAF